This T cell receptor beta chain was profiled in a study of regulatory T cells in long-lasting Graves disease (dated by TCRdb to the early 2020s). In terms of the full investigation: Antithyroid drugs had been taken for less than 3 months by newly diagnosed Graves' disease patients. This study used TCR sequencing and RNA sequencing of peripheral blood to compare persistent Graves' disease patients against newly diagnosed Graves' disease patients. The study was conducted in China and was registered as a clinical trial. A total of 33 samples were covered by TCR sequencing, comprising roughly 13 persistent and some 20 newly diagnosed Graves' disease patients. Summary of the overall study and its limitations: Because the primary lesion, thyroid tissue, could not be accessed, the study looked at peripheral blood alone. Sequencing and analysis were restricted to the TCR beta chain. Preferential use of TRBV28, TRBJ1-2 and TRBJ2-5 was observed in persistent disease, whereas TRBV20-1 and TRBJ2-1 were favored in newly diagnosed disease. A larger number of public clonotypes was shared among persistent patients (fewer than 3,000) than among newly diagnosed patients (approximately 1,000). Persistent Graves' disease patients showed lower TCR Shannon entropy and fewer highly expanded clones than newly diagnosed patients, suggesting clonal expansion. The small sample size was acknowledged by the authors as a limitation that may reduce accuracy.

Library prep was done by multiplex PCR. The run used an Illumina HiSeq 4000. CDR3 regions were amplified by Arm-PCR with iRepertoire HTBI primers to construct TCR beta libraries. Gel purification was performed on PCR products prior to sequencing. The source study handled its data this way. A total of fewer than 70 TRBV and about 13 TRBJ segments were identified across samples and were used for gene usage analysis of CDR3 amino acid clonotypes. COPE and FqMerger were used to merge filtered high-quality paired reads into contigs. BLAST was used to align contigs to IMGT TRBV, TRBD and TRBJ reference genes, and CDR3 was defined according to IMGT. Highly expanded clones were defined as clonotypes with a frequency above 0.1%. Shannon entropy served as the measure of repertoire diversity, while the Gini coefficient captured V-J evenness. Clonotypes shared by more than one individual were considered public. TCRdb passed the public sequencing reads through fastp at Q25 and MiXCR, retaining productive beta sequences. One record per CDR3 amino acid sequence lists the most common genes and DNA. For this entry, the V and J calls and clone size follow TCRdb and not the study's own pipeline. Recorded for this sample are 350,000 to 500,000 distinct CDR3 sequences; about 14% of them occurred a single time. The top ten constitute over 15% of the sample.

CDR1 SGHDN and CDR2 FVKESK are derived from the germline V gene. From V the trimming removes 1 base and from J it removes 7 bases, while the gene matches leave 9 bases of the junction unaccounted for. Taken from cysteine to phenylalanine, the CDR3 has 17 residues. Only the CDR3 part of the read is kept: 51 bases, read in frame from the first base. The sample's time point label is to be understood as: newly diagnosed GD, antithyroid drugs for less than 3 months. For both TCR sequencing and RNA sequencing, RNA was extracted from PBMCs in TRIzol. The diagnosis of Graves' disease was made according to American Thyroid Association guidelines. Patients for the study were recruited at an endocrinology department in Xi'an, China. Each patient gave roughly 10 milliliters of peripheral blood, collected in an EDTA anticoagulant tube. Ficoll Paque Plus density gradient separation was used to isolate PBMCs, and no further T cell sorting was performed. An Agilent 2100 Bioanalyzer and agarose gel were used to assess RNA quality, and a NanoDrop 2000 was used to measure RNA concentration.

This clonotype appeared many times. Its antigen is not yet known. No base qualities exist here, and no much larger clone lies one base off it. This sample was shared with a second study, whose subject was T cells in Graves' hyperthyroidism and ophthalmopathy. Per that second paper: A patient counted as having stable Graves' hyperthyroidism if no progression to ophthalmopathy occurred over 18 months of follow-up. Hyperthyroidism patients were aged 18 to 65 years and newly diagnosed, with disease duration of less than 2 months. Any patient with an uncontrolled infection, another autoimmune disease, pregnancy or lactation was excluded. Clinical symptoms, serum thyroxine and TRAb, thyroid ultrasound, and orbital computed tomography formed the basis for the diagnoses. A first-round RT-PCR of the TCR CDR3 used the HTBI primer set with the Qiagen OneStep RT-PCR kit. Blood samples also contained most of the expanded thyroid clonotypes (frequency above 0.001), which suggests that blood repertoires may reflect thyroid immune responses. A model built on a 13 V-J signature distinguished ophthalmopathy from stable hyperthyroidism, reaching approximately 89% sensitivity and about 81% specificity in cross-validation and 80%/75% in testing. During validation, the model predicted progression to ophthalmopathy a median of about 6.5 months ahead of onset, with around 65% sensitivity and around 72% specificity. A discovery cohort of 95 to 100 patients, 43 with Graves' ophthalmopathy and approximately 57 with stable Graves' hyperthyroidism, was used to find distinguishing TCR V-J signatures. An independent validation cohort of under 20 hyperthyroidism patients and 17 patients who later progressed to ophthalmopathy tested prospective prediction of ophthalmopathy. The roughly 99 discovery patients were divided at random into training and test sets in a 7:3 ratio. In more than 5 Graves' hyperthyroidism patients, the study also compared T-cell repertoires from thyroid tissue with T-cell repertoires from blood. Once sampling was done, hyperthyroidism patients were given methimazole at a starting dose of 30 mg daily, whereas ophthalmopathy patients were given high-dose intravenous methylprednisolone. Libraries were constructed in a second round of multiplex PCR, after which size selection and purification were carried out. Sequencing of the libraries was done on an Illumina HiSeq2000 using paired-end 100 bp reads. Raw data were processed with SOAPnuke, discarding reads with adapters, uncalled bases, mean Phred below 15, or no exact constant-primer or identifier match. High-quality paired reads were merged using COPE v1.2.5, and each unique nucleotide sequence was defined as a clonotype. Clonotypes were aligned to IMGT TRBV, TRBD and TRBJ reference segments using MiTCR v1.1. The analysis included only V-J combinations with a frequency above 0.0001, which together covered 99.2% of the repertoires. A TCS score was defined as the ratio of F50 (clonal expansion) to E x V (chaos), with BLOSUM62-based TCRdist applied between CDR3 peptides within each V-J. Welch's t-statistics and random forest reduced around 510 V-J features to under 15, which were used in a naive Bayes classifier (R e1071). No statistical method was used to set the sample size in advance, and investigators knew the group allocation. TCR Vbeta CDR3 sequencing of roughly 140 peripheral blood samples (under 45 ophthalmopathy, about 80 hyperthyroidism and some 17 progressor patients) is reported in the paper.

The sequencing here drew on peripheral blood mononuclear cells (PBMCs), taken at new diagnosis, from a patient treated with antithyroid drugs. The origin of this receptor is a woman in her forties or fifties with Graves disease. Donor details come from another sample of the same person, matched by shared clones. The chain is made from TRBV14 and TRBJ2-1; 11 central nucleotides agree with TRBD2. The CDR3 sequence is CASSQALLAGVGNEQFF. The DNA sequence is given as TGTGCCAGCAGCCAAGCCCTACTAGCGGGAGTAGGGAATGAGCAGTTCTTC. With all but the CDR3 taken from the reference TRBV14 and TRBJ2-1 genes, the full variable domain is: EAGVTQFPSHSVIEKGQTVTLRCDPISGHDNLYWYRRVMGKEIKFLLHFVKESKQDESGMPNNRFLAERTGGTYSTLKVQPAELEDSGVYFCASSQALLAGVGNEQFFGPGTRLTVL.